This record concerns one T cell receptor (beta chain) sequence. Its target is unknown. RNA was extracted from bulk tissue without any cell sorting. The sample belongs to a study of tumor and adjacent non-tumor tissue in lung cancer. Study-level points and caveats: In normal lung, the top 100 clones were significantly more dominant than in tumor.

CDR1 is SGHRS and CDR2 is YFSETQ in the germline V gene. With 6 bases clipped from V and 2 bases from J, the junction kept 11 bases outside the gene matches. This CDR3 region has 16 residues. Three rounds of nested PCR, following a modified ARM-PCR protocol, produced the TCRbeta library. In TCRdb, the multiplex PCR reads were re-called with MiXCR into one record per CDR3 protein. This table holds more than 70,000 distinct CDR3 sequences, approximately 57% found once. The chain is built from TRBV5-1 and TRBJ2-3; TRBD2 matches 8 bases. Sample: lung tumor tissue. The TCR was taken from a man between 65 and 79 years old with non-small cell lung cancer. The DNA for the CDR3 is TGCGCCAGCACCCTGGACGGACTAGCCGACACAGATACGCAGTATTTT. Protein product: CASTLDGLADTDTQYF.